This TCR beta chain was found in a study of beta chain features in type 1 diabetes. This clone has just a few counts. The sequenced template was cDNA made from the entire isolated RNA. Method: immunoSEQ multiplex PCR; TCRdb's copy keeps in-frame clones and lacks some. Here the sample spans about 220,000 clones, about a tenth being singletons. Germline V CDR1 and CDR2: LNHDA, SQIVND (reference sequence). With 11 bases removed from V and 0 bases from J, the gap between germline ends came to 13 bases. CDR3 size: 13 residues. Sequenced sample: central memory CD4+ T cells from blood. The source is a man aged 18 to 29 in good health. The chain is built from TRBV19 and TRBJ1-1, with no clear D. CDR3 protein: CASSQFMNTEAFF. The CDR3 region has the DNA TGTGCCTCCTCCCAGTTCATGAACACTGAAGCTTTCTTT.